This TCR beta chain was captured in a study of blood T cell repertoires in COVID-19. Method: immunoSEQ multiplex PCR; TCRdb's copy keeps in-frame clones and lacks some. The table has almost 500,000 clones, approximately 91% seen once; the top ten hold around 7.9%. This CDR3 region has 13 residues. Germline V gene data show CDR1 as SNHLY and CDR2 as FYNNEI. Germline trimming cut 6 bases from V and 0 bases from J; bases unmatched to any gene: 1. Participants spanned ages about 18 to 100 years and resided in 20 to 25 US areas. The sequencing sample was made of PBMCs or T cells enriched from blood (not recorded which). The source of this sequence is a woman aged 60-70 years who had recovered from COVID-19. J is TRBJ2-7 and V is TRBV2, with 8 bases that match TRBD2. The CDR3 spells CASRGTSSYEQYF. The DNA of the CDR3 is TGTGCCAGCAGGGGGACTAGCTCCTACGAGCAGTACTTC.